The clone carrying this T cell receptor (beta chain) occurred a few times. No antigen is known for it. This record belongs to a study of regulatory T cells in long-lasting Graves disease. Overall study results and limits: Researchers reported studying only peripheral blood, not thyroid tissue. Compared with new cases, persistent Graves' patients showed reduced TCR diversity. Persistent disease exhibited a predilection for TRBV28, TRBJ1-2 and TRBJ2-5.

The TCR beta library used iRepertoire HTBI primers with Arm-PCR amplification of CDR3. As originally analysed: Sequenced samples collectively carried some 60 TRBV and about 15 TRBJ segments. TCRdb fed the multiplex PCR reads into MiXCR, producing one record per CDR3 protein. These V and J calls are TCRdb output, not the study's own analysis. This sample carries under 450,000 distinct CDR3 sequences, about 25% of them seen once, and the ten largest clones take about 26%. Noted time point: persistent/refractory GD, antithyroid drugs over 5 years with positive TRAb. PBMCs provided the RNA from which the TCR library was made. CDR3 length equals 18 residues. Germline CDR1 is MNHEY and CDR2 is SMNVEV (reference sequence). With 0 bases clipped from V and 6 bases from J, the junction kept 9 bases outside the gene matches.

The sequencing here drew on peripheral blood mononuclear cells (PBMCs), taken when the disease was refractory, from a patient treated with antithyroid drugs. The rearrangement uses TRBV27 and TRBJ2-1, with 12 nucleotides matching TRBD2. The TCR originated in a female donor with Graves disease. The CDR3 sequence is CASSLSLMTSGRTNEQFF. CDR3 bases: TGTGCCAGCAGTTTATCCTTGATGACTAGCGGGAGAACCAATGAGCAGTTCTTC.